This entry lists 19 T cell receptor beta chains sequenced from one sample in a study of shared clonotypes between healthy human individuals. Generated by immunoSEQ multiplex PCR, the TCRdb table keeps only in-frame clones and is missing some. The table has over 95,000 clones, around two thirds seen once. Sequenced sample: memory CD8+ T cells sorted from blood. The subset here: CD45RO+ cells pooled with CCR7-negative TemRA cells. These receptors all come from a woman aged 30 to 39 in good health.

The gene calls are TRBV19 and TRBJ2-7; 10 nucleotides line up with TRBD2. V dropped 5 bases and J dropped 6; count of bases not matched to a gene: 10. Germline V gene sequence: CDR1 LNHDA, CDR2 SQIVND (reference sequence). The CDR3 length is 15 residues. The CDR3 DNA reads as TGTGCCAGTAGTGCCTTGACTAGCGGGTTTGGCGAGCAGTACTTC. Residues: CASSALTSGFGEQYF.

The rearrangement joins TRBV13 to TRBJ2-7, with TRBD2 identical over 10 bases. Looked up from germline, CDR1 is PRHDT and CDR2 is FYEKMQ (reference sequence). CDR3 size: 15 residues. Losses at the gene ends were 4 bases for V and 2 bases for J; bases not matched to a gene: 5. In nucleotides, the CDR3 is TGTGCCAGCAGCTATGGGACTAGCGAAGCCTACGAGCAGTACTTC. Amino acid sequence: CASSYGTSEAYEQYF.

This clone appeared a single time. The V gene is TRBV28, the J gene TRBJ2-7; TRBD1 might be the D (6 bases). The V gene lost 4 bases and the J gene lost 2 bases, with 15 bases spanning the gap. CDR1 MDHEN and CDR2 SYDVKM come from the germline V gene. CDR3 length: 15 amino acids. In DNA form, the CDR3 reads TGTGCCAGCAGTTATCTGACAGGAGCCGCCTACGAGCAGTACTTC. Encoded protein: CASSYLTGAAYEQYF.

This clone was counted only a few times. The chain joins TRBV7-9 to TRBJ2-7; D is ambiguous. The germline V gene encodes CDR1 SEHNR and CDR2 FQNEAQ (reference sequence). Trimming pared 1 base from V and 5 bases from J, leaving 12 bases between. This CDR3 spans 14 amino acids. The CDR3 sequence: CASSLGSDTHEQYF. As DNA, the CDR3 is TGTGCCAGCAGCTTAGGATCCGACACCCACGAGCAGTACTTC.

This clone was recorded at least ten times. The CDR3 nucleotides are TGTGCCAGCAGTCACGGGACTAGCAGATACAATGAGCAGTTCTTC. Its translation is CASSHGTSRYNEQFF. The chain joins TRBV25-1 to TRBJ2-1, with 9 bases matching TRBD2. This CDR3 comprises 15 residues. The V gene's germline CDR1 is MGHDK and CDR2 SYGVNS. V lost 5 bases, J lost 4 bases, and 6 bases stayed unmatched.

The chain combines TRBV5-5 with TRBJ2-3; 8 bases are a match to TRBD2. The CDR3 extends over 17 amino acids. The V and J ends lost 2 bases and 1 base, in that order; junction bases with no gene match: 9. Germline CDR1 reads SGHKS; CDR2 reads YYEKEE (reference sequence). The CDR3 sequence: CASSFGLRGGRTDTQYF. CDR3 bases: TGTGCCAGCAGCTTTGGTTTGCGCGGGGGGCGCACAGATACGCAGTATTTT. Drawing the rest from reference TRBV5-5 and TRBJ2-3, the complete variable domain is DAGVTQSPTHLIKTRGQQVTLRCSPISGHKSVSWYQQVLGQGPQFIFQYYEKEERGRGNFPDRFSARQFPNYSSELNVNALLLGDSALYLCASSFGLRGGRTDTQYFGPGTRLTVL.

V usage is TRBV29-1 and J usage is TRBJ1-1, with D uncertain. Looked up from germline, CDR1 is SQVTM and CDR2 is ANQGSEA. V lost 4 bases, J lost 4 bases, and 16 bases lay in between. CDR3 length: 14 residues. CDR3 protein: CSVVFEGWATEAFF. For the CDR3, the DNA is TGCAGCGTTGTTTTCGAGGGTTGGGCCACTGAAGCTTTCTTT.

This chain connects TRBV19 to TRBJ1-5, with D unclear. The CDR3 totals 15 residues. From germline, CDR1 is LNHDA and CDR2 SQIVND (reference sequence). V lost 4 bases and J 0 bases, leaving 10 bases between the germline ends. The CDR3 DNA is TGTGCCAGTAGTAGGTCGGCAGCTAGCAATCAGCCCCAGCATTTT. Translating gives CASSRSAASNQPQHF.

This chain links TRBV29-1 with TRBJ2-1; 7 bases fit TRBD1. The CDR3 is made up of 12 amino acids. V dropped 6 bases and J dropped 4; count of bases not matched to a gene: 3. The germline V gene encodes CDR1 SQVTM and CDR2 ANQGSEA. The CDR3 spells CSVKTGYNEQFF. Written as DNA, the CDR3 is TGCAGCGTGAAGACAGGGTACAATGAGCAGTTCTTC.

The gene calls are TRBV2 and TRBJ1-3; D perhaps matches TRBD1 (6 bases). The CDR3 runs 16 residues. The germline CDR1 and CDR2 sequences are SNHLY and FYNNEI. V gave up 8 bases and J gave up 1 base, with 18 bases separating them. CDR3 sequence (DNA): TGTGCCAGCCGCCTAGCGGGACAAAGATCTGGAAACACCATATATTTT. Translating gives CASRLAGQRSGNTIYF.

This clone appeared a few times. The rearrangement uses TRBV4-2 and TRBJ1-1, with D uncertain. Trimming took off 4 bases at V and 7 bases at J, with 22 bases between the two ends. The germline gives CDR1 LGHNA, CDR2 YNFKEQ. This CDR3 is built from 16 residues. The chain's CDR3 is CASSPIIGVRLGEAFF. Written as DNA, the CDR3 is TGTGCCAGCAGCCCAATTATCGGGGTAAGGCTAGGTGAAGCTTTCTTT.

The CDR3 DNA is TGTGCCAGCAGCCCCGAACGAACCCCACAAGGGGGTTCATCTAACTATGGCTACACCTTC. It encodes CASSPERTPQGGSSNYGYTF. The rearrangement uses TRBV16 and TRBJ1-2, with a weak D call TRBD1 (6 bases). Looked up from germline, CDR1 is KGHSY and CDR2 is FQNENV. The V end lost 4 bases, the J end lost 0 bases, and 27 bases lay between the germline ends. CDR3 length equals 20 residues.

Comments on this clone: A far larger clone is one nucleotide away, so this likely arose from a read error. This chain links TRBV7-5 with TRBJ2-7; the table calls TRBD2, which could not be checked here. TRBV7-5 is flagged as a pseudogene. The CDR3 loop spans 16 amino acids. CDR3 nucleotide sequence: TGTGTCAGCAGCTTACTTGCGGGAGTAGGGGTGGGCGAGCAGTACTTC. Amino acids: CVSSLLAGVGVGEQYF.

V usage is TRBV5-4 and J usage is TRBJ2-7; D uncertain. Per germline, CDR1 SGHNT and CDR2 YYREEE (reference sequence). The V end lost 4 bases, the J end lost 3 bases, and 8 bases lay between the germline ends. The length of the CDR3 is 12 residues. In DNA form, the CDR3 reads TGTGCCAGCAGCCTGCAAGGCTACGAGCAGTACTTC. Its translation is CASSLQGYEQYF.

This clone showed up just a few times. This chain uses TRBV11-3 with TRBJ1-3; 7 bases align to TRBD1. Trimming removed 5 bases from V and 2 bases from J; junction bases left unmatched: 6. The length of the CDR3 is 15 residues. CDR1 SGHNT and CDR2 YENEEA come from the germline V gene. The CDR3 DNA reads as TGTGCCAGCAGCAACCACAGGGGAACTGGAAACACCATATATTTT. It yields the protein CASSNHRGTGNTIYF.

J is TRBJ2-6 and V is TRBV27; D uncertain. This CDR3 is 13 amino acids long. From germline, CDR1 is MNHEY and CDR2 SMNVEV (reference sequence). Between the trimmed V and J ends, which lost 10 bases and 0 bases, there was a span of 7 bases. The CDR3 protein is CATLSSGANVLTF. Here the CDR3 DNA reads TGTGCCACTTTGAGCTCTGGGGCCAACGTCCTGACTTTC.

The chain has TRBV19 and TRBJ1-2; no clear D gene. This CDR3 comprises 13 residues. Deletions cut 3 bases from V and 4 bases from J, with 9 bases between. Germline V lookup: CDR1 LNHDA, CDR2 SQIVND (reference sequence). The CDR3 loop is CASSIGVSYGYTF. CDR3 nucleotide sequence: TGTGCCAGTAGTATCGGGGTCAGCTATGGCTACACCTTC.

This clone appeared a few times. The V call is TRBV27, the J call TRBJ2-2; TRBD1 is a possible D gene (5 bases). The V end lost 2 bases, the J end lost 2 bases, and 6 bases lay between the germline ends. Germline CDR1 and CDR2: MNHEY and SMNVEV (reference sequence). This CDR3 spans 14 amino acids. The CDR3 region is CASSLGHNTGELFF. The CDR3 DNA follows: TGTGCCAGCAGTTTAGGACACAACACCGGGGAGCTGTTTTTT.

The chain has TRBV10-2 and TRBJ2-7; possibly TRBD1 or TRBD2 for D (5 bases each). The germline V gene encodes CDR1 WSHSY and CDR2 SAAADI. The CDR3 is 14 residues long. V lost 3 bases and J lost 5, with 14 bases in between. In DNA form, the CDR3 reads TGCGCCAGCAGTGAAGGGACCTCGGCTCACGAGCAGTACTTC. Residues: CASSEGTSAHEQYF.